This T cell receptor beta chain was sequenced for a study of cytomegalovirus exposure and HLA in healthy donors. As concerns this clone: The antigen is not known.

While the first cohort had 500 to 700 subjects, the donors belonged to the separate validation cohort of 100 to 150 subjects. The CDR3 sequence is 15 residues long. The germline V gene has CDR1 MNHNS and CDR2 SASEGT. V gave up 3 bases and J gave up 1 base, with 7 bases separating them. Here immunoSEQ multiplex PCR was the method, and the copy in TCRdb shows in-frame clones only, minus some. The table lists 120,000 to 150,000 clones, around 85% of them singletons. Study-wide findings and caveats: Confirmation was obtained in vitro that three CMV-associated chains are specific for CMV antigens.

The sample comprised PBMCs. The V and J genes are TRBV6-1 and TRBJ2-6; no reliable D call. The clonotype was recovered from a man younger than 35 in good health and CMV-seronegative. The CDR3: CASSEARSGANVLTF. The CDR3 DNA follows: TGTGCCAGCAGTGAGGCCAGGTCTGGGGCCAACGTCCTGACTTTC.